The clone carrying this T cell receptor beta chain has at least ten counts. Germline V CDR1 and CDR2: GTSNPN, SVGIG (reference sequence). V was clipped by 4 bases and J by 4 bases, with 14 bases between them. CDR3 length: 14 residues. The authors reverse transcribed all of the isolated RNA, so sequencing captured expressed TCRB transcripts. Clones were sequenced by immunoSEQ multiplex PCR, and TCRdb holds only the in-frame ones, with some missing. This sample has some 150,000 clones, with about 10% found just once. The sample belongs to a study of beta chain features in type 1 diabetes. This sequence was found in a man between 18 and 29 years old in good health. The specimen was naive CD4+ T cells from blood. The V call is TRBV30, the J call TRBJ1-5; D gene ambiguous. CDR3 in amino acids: CAWTIRGANQPQHF. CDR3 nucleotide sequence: TGTGCCTGGACCATACGGGGTGCGAATCAGCCCCAGCATTTT.